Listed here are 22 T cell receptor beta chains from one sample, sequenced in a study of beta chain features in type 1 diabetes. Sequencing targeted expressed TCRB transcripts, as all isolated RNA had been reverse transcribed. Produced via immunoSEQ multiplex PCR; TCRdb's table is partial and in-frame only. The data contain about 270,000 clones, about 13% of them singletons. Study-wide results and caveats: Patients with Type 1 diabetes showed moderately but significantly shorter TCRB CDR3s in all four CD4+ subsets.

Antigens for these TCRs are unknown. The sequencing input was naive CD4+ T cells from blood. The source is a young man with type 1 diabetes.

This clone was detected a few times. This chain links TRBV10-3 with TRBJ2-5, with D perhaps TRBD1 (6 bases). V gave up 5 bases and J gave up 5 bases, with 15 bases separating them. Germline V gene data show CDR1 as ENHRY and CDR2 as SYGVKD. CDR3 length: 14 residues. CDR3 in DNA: TGTGCCATCAGTCTACAGGGTCAAAGGGAGACCCAGTACTTC. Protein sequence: CAISLQGQRETQYF.

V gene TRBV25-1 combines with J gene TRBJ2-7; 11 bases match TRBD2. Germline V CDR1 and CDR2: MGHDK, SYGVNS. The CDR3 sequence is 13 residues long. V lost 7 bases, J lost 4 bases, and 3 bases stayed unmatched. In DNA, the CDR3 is TGTGCCAGCATGTTAGCGGGAGGGTACGAGCAGTACTTC. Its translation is CASMLAGGYEQYF.

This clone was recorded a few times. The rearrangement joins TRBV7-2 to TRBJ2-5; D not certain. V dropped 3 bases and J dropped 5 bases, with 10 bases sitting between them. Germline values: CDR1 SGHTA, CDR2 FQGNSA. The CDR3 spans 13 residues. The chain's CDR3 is CASSFSVSETQYF. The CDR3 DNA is TGTGCCAGCAGCTTCAGCGTCTCCGAGACCCAGTACTTC.

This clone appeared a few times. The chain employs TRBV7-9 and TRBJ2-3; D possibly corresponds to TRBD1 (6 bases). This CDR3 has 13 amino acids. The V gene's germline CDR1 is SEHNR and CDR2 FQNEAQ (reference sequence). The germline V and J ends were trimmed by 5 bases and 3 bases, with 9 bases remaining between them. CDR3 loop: CASSQDSTDTQYF. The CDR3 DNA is TGTGCCAGCAGCCAGGACAGTACAGATACGCAGTATTTT.

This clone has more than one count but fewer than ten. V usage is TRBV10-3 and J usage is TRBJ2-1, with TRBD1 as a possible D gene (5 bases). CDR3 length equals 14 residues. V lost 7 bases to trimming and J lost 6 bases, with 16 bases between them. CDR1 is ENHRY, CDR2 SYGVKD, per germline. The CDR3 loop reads CAIKTDRFPNEQFF. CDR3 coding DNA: TGTGCCATCAAGACAGACCGCTTCCCCAATGAGCAGTTCTTC.

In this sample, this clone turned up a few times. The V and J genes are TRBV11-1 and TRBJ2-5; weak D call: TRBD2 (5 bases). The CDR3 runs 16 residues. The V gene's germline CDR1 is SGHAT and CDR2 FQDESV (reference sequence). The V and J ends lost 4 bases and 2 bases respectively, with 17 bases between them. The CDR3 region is CASSSNGGSFQETQYF. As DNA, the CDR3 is TGTGCCAGCAGCTCCAACGGCGGGTCCTTTCAAGAGACCCAGTACTTC.

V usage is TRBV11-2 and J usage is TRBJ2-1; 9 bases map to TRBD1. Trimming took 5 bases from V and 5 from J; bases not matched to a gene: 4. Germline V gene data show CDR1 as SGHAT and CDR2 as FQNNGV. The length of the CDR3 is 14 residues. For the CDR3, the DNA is TGTGCCAGCAGCCGGGACAGGGTTGACAATGAGCAGTTCTTC. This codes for CASSRDRVDNEQFF.

The CDR3 is CASSTASGRYNEQFF. DNA for the CDR3: TGTGCCAGTAGTACGGCTAGCGGGAGGTACAATGAGCAGTTCTTC. The rearrangement joins TRBV19 to TRBJ2-1, with TRBD2 matching 11 bases. CDR1 is LNHDA and CDR2 is SQIVND in the germline V gene (reference sequence). V was clipped by 4 bases and J by 4 bases; unmatched bases: 3. The CDR3 runs 15 residues.

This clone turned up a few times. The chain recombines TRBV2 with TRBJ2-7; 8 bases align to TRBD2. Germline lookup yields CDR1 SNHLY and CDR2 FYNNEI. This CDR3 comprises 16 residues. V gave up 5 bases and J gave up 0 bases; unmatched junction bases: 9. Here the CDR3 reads CASSPISGGVSYEQYF. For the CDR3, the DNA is TGTGCCAGCAGTCCAATTTCCGGGGGGGTCTCCTACGAGCAGTACTTC. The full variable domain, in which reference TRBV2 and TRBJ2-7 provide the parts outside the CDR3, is EPEVTQTPSHQVTQMGQEVILRCVPISNHLYFYWYRQILGQKVEFLVSFYNNEISEKSEIFDDQFSVERPDGSNFTLKIRSTKLEDSAMYFCASSPISGGVSYEQYFGPGTRLTVT.

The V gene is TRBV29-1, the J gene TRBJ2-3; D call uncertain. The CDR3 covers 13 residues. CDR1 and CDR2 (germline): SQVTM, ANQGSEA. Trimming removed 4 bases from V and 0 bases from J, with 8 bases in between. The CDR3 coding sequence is TGCAGCGTTGGAGAGGCCAGCACAGATACGCAGTATTTT. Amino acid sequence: CSVGEASTDTQYF.

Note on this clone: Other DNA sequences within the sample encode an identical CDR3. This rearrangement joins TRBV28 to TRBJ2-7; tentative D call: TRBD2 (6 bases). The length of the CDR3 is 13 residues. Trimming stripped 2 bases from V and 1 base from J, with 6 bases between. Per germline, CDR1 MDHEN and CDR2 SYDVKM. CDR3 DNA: TGTGCCAGCAGTTTAGGAGGGTCCTACGAGCAGTACTTC. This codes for CASSLGGSYEQYF.

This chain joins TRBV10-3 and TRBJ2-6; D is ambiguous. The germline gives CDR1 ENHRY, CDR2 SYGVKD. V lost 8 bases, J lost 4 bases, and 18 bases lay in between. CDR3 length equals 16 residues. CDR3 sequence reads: CAILPGTGPGANVLTF. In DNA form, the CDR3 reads TGTGCCATCCTCCCAGGAACTGGGCCAGGGGCCAACGTCCTGACTTTC.

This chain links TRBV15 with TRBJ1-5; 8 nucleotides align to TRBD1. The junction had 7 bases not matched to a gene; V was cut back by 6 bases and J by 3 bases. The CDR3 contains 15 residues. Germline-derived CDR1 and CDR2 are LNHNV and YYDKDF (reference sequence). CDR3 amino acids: CATRKTGAVNQPQHF. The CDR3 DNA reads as TGTGCCACCAGAAAGACAGGGGCGGTCAATCAGCCCCAGCATTTT. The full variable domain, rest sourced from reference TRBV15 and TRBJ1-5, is DAMVIQNPRYQVTQFGKPVTLSCSQTLNHNVMYWYQQKSSQAPKLLFHYYDKDFNNEADTPDNFQSRRPNTSFCFLDIRSPGLGDTAMYLCATRKTGAVNQPQHFGDGTRLSIL.

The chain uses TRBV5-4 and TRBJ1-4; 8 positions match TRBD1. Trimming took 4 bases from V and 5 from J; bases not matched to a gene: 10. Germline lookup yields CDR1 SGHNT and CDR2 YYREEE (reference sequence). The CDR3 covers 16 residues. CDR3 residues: CASSPSRGRENEKLFF. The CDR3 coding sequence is TGTGCCAGCAGCCCCAGCAGGGGGCGCGAAAATGAAAAACTGTTTTTT.

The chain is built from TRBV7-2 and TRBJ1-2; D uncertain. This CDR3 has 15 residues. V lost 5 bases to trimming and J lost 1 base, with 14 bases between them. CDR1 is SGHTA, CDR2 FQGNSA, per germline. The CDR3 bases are TGTGCCAGCAGCCTGTCGTCAGGAAATAACTATGGCTACACCTTC. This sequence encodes CASSLSSGNNYGYTF.

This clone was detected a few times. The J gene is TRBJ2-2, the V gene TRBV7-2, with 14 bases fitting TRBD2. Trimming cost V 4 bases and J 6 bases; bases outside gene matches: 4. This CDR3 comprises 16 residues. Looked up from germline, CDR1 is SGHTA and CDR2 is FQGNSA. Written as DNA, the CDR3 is TGTGCCAGCAGCTCAGGGACTAGCGGGAGTCCCGGGGAGCTGTTTTTT. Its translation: CASSSGTSGSPGELFF.

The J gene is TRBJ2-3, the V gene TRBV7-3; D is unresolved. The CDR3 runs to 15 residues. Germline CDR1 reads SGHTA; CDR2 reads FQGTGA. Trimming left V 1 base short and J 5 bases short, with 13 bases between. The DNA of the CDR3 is TGTGCCAGCAGCTTAAAAGTCCGGGTGGGAGATACGCAGTATTTT. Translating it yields CASSLKVRVGDTQYF.

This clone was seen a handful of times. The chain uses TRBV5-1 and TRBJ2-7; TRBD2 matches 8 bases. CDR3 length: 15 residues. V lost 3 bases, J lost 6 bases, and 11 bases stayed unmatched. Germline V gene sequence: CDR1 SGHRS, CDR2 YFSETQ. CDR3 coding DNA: TGCGCCAGCAGCTGGGATCAGGGACTAGAACGCGAGCAGTACTTC. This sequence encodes CASSWDQGLEREQYF.

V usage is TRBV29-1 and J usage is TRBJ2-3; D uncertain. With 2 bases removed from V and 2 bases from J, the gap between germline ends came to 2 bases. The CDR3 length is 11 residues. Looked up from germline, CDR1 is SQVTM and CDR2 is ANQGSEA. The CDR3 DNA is TGCAGCGTTGAACACACAGATACGCAGTATTTT. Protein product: CSVEHTDTQYF.

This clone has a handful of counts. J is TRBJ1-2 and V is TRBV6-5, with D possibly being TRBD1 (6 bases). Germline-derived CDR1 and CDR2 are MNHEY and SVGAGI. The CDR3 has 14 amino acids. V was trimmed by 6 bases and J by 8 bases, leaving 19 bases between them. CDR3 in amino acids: CASRTTGTQGGYTF. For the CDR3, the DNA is TGTGCCAGCAGGACAACAGGGACCCAAGGAGGCTACACCTTC.

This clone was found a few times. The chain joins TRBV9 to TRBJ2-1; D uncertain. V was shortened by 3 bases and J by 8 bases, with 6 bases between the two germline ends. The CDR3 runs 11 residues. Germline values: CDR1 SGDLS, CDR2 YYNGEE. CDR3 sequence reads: CASSGDYEQFF. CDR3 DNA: TGTGCCAGCAGCGGAGACTATGAGCAGTTCTTC.

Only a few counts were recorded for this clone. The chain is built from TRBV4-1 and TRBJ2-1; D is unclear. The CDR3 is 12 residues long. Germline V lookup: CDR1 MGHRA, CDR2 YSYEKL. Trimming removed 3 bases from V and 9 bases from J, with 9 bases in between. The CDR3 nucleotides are TGCGCCAGCAGCCACGAACTGTCTGAGCAGTTCTTC. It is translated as CASSHELSEQFF.